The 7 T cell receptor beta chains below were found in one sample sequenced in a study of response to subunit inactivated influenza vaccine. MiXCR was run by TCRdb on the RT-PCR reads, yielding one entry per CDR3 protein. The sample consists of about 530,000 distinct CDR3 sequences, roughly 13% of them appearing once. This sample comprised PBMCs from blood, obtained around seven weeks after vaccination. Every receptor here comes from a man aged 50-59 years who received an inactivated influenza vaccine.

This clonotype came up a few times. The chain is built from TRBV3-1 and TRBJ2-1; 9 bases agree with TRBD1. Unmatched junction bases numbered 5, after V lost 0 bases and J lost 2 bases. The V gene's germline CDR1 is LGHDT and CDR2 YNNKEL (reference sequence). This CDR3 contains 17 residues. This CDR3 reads CASSQDLGTGPYNEQFF. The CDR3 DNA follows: TGTGCCAGCAGCCAAGATCTGGGGACAGGGCCCTACAATGAGCAGTTCTTC.

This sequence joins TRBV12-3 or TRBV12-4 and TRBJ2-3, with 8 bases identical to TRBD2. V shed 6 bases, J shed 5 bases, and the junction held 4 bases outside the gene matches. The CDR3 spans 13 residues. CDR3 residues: CASRRGEGDTQYF. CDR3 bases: TGTGCCAGCAGGCGGGGGGAAGGAGATACGCAGTATTTT.

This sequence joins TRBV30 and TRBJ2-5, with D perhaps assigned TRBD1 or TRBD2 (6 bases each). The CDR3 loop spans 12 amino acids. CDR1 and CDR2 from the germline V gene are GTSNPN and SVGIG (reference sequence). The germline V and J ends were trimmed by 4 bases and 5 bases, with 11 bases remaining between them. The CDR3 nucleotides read TGTGCCTGGACGGGGGCCCCCGAGACCCAGTACTTC. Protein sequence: CAWTGAPETQYF.

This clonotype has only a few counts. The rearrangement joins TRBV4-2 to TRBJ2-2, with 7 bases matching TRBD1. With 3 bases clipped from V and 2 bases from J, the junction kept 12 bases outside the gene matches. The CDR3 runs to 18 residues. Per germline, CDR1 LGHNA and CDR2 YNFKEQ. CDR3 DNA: TGTGCCAGCAGCCAGGACAGATGGGGACAGCCAAACACCGGGGAGCTGTTTTTT. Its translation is CASSQDRWGQPNTGELFF.

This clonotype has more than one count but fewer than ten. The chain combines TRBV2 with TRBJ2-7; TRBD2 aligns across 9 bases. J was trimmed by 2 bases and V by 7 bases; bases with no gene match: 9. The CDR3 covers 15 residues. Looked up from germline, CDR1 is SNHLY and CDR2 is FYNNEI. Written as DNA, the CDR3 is TGTGCCAGCAACCTCGGGACTAGCAGTACCTACGAGCAGTACTTC. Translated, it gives CASNLGTSSTYEQYF. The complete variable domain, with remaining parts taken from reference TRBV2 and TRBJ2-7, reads EPEVTQTPSHQVTQMGQEVILRCVPISNHLYFYWYRQILGQKVEFLVSFYNNEISEKSEIFDDQFSVERPDGSNFTLKIRSTKLEDSAMYFCASNLGTSSTYEQYFGPGTRLTVT.

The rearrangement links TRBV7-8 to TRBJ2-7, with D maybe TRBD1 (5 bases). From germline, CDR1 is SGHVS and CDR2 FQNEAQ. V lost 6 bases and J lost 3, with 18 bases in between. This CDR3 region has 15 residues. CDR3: CASRAEGQGVYEQYF. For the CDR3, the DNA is TGTGCCAGCAGAGCAGAAGGACAAGGGGTCTACGAGCAGTACTTC. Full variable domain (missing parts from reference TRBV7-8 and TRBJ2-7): GAGVSQSPRYKVAKRGQDVALRCDPISGHVSLFWYQQALGQGPEFLTYFQNEAQLDKSGLPSDRFFAERPEGSVSTLKIQRTQQEDSAVYLCASRAEGQGVYEQYFGPGTRLTVT.

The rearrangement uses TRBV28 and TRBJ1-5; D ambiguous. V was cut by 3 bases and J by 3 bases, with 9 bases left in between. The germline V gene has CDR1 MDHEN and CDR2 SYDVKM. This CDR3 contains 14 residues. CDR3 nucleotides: TGTGCCAGCAGTTTCGAAGGGTACAATCAGCCCCAGCATTTT. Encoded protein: CASSFEGYNQPQHF. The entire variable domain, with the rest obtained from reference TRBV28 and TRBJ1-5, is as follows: DVKVTQSSRYLVKRTGEKVFLECVQDMDHENMFWYRQDPGLGLRLIYFSYDVKMKEKGDIPEGYSVSREKKERFSLILESASTNQTSMYLCASSFEGYNQPQHFGDGTRLSIL.